Listed below are T cell receptor beta chains from one sample, sequenced in a study of T-cell memory formation after mild COVID-19. TCRdb re-analysed the 5' RACE reads in MiXCR, keeping a single row per CDR3 protein. Of about 270,000 distinct CDR3 sequences in the sample, about a sixth were seen once. Sequenced sample: PBMCs or a T cell subset sorted from them (not recorded which). Receptors originate from a man aged 18 to 30 who had mild COVID-19 (a few samples of this study predate the infection). Cell type and time point are not known. CDR3s include the opening cysteine and the closing phenylalanine or tryptophan. A D gene is named only where the DNA matches it firmly. For some rows the clone size is stated as once, few or many, or as a class when expanded; others skip it.

v_gene	abundance	d_gene	j_gene	CDR3aa	CDR3nt
TRBV7-9	NA	NA	TRBJ2-2	CASSYLQGGNTGELFF	TGTGCCAGCAGCTACCTCCAGGGGGGGAACACCGGGGAGCTGTTTTTT
TRBV7-9	NA	NA	TRBJ2-1	CASSLAQGSFYNEQFF	TGTGCCAGCAGCTTAGCGCAGGGCAGTTTTTACAATGAGCAGTTCTTC
TRBV4-3	NA	NA	TRBJ2-3	CASSDSVGQPTDTQYF	TGCGCCAGCAGCGATTCAGTAGGGCAACCCACAGATACGCAGTATTTT
TRBV6-6	NA	NA	TRBJ2-3	CASSYSASRGTDTQYF	TGTGCCAGCAGTTACTCCGCCTCGCGGGGCACAGATACGCAGTATTTT
TRBV27	NA	NA	TRBJ1-6	CASSLPNSPLHF	TGTGCCAGCAGCCTGCCCAATTCACCCCTCCACTTT
TRBV5-4	NA	TRBD2	TRBJ2-5	CASSPSGGEFQETQYF	TGTGCCAGCAGCCCTAGCGGGGGGGAATTTCAAGAGACCCAGTACTTC
TRBV3-1	NA	TRBD2	TRBJ2-5	CASSQRTSGSKETQYF	TGTGCCAGCAGCCAGAGGACTAGCGGATCCAAGGAGACCCAGTACTTC
TRBV5-1	few	NA	TRBJ1-1	CASSLRGRRGTEAFF	TGCGCCAGCAGCCTAAGGGGGAGGCGGGGCACTGAAGCTTTCTTT
TRBV7-2	NA	NA	TRBJ2-1	CASSFRRDPGGLPWEQFF	TGTGCCAGCAGCTTTAGACGGGACCCAGGGGGGCTCCCATGGGAGCAGTTCTTC
TRBV3-1	NA	NA	TRBJ1-5	CASNEGNQPQHF	TGTGCCAGCAATGAGGGCAATCAGCCCCAGCATTTT
TRBV6-5	NA	NA	TRBJ1-1	CASSTLRGRGAEAFF	TGTGCCAGCAGTACCCTCCGGGGGCGAGGGGCTGAAGCTTTCTTT
TRBV5-1	few	NA	TRBJ1-2	CASSLEWGGYGYTF	TGCGCCAGCAGCTTGGAGTGGGGCGGCTATGGCTACACCTTC
TRBV5-1	NA	TRBD2	TRBJ2-1	CASSHFGGATYNEQFF	TGCGCCAGCAGCCATTTCGGGGGGGCGACCTACAATGAGCAGTTCTTC
TRBV29-1	NA	NA	TRBJ1-1	CSVGWNTEAFF	TGCAGCGTTGGCTGGAACACTGAAGCTTTCTTT
TRBV29-1	many	NA	TRBJ2-3	CSVDEDNTDTQYF	TGCAGCGTTGACGAGGACAACACAGATACGCAGTATTTT
TRBV7-3	NA	NA	TRBJ2-2	CASSLSLTGTGELFF	TGTGCCAGCAGCTTATCCCTTACGGGCACCGGGGAGCTGTTTTTT
TRBV20-1	NA	TRBD2	TRBJ2-5	CSAMTSGARGTQYF	TGCAGTGCGATGACTAGCGGGGCCCGGGGGACCCAGTACTTC
TRBV5-1	NA	TRBD1	TRBJ1-1	CASSWGLDRVEAFF	TGCGCCAGCAGCTGGGGATTAGACAGGGTCGAAGCTTTCTTT
TRBV5-1	many	NA	TRBJ2-1	CASRSGPYNEQFF	TGCGCCAGCAGATCAGGGCCGTACAATGAGCAGTTCTTC